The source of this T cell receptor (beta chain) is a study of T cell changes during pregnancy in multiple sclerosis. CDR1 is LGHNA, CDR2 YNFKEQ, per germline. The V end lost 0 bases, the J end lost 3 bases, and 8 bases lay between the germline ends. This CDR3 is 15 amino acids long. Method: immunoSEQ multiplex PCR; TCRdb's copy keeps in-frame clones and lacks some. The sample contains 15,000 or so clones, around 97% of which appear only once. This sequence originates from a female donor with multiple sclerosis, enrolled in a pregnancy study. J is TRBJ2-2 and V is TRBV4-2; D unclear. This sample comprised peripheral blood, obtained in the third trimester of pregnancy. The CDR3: CASSQDPLYTGELFF. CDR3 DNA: TGTGCCAGCAGCCAAGATCCCCTCTACACCGGGGAGCTGTTTTTT.